These 15 T cell receptor beta chains were sequenced from one sample in a study of tumor and adjacent non-tumor tissue in lung cancer. TCRbeta libraries were built with three rounds of nested PCR, modified from ARM-PCR. TCRdb reanalysed the multiplex PCR reads using MiXCR and keeps one entry per CDR3 protein. The data show roughly 200,000 distinct CDR3 sequences, around 71% seen once. The template was RNA from unsorted bulk tissue. What was sequenced was lung tumor tissue. The source of these receptors is a man in his sixties with non-small cell lung cancer.

About this clonotype: The germline gene is not matched at one end of the junction; a read error may be the cause. V usage is TRBV6-6 and J usage is TRBJ2-7; TRBD2 matches at 13 bases. The germline V gene has CDR1 MNHNY and CDR2 SVGAGI (reference sequence). The CDR3 covers 14 residues. The CDR3 sequence: CTSSSGLAGLEQYF. The CDR3 DNA reads as TGTACCAGCAGTTCGGGACTAGCGGGACTAGAGCAGTACTTC.

Remarks on this clonotype: The germline gene is not matched at one end of the junction; a read error may be the cause. This chain uses TRBV20-1 with TRBJ1-5; D is possibly TRBD1 (5 bases). The V gene's germline CDR1 is DFQATT and CDR2 SNEGSKA (reference sequence). The CDR3 consists of 16 residues. CDR3 in amino acids: CNASDRTTDSNQPQHF. The CDR3 DNA is TGCAATGCTAGTGACAGAACCACGGATAGCAATCAGCCCCAGCATTTT.

For this clonotype: One junction end does not reproduce the germline sequence, and a read error may be involved. V and J are TRBV20-1 and TRBJ2-7; 7 positions match TRBD1. The CDR3 contains 14 residues. Germline loops: CDR1 DFQATT, CDR2 SNEGSKA (reference sequence). Here the CDR3 DNA reads TGCAGTGCTGGCATGACAGGGAAGTCCTACGAGCACTACTTC. Translated, it gives CSAGMTGKSYEHYF.

For this clonotype: The germline gene is not matched at one end of the junction; a read error may be the cause. The chain recombines TRBV6-5 with TRBJ2-7; D is undetermined. Germline loops: CDR1 MNHEY, CDR2 SVGAGI. This CDR3 spans 14 amino acids. The CDR3: CASSYGPPPYERYF. CDR3 in DNA: TGTGCCAGCAGTTACGGACCCCCGCCCTACGAGCGGTACTTC.

The chain combines TRBV6-6 with TRBJ2-5; TRBD1 is a possible D gene (6 bases). Trimming took off 5 bases at V and 5 bases at J, with 18 bases between the two ends. This CDR3 is built from 15 residues. From germline, CDR1 is MNHNY and CDR2 SVGAGI (reference sequence). The CDR3 DNA reads TGTGCCAGCAGTGGCCGGGACACCTTAGGGGAGACCCAGTACTTC. This sequence encodes CASSGRDTLGETQYF.

As regards this clonotype: Since the CDR3 does not end with the conserved phenylalanine or tryptophan, this likely comes from a read error. The limits of the CDR3 on the DNA are not certain, so only TCRdb's listed CDR3 is given. The chain is built from TRBV11-2 and TRBJ2-3; TRBD2, as called in the table, went unchecked against the DNA. Germline CDR1 is SGHAT and CDR2 is FQNNGV. With termini counted, the CDR3 has 15 amino acids. CDR3 sequence: CASSFFLAVADTRYY.

This clonotype was counted at least ten times. The J gene is TRBJ1-1, the V gene TRBV11-2; no firm D call. V was trimmed by 6 bases and J by 1 base, leaving 18 bases between them. CDR1 and CDR2 from the germline V gene are SGHAT and FQNNGV. This CDR3 comprises 16 residues. In DNA, the CDR3 is TGTGCCAGCAGGACGGGCCAGGCAGGCCCGAACACTGAAGCTTTCTTT. Protein product: CASRTGQAGPNTEAFF.

Concerning this clonotype itself: Compared with germline, one end of the junction differs, possibly owing to a read error. The V and J genes are TRBV11-3 and TRBJ2-2; tentatively, D is TRBD2 (5 bases). CDR1 and CDR2 from the germline V gene are SGHNT and YENEEA. CDR3 size: 18 residues. The CDR3, as DNA: TGTGCCAGCAGCTCACGGGGAGCGAGAGGATACAGAGCCGGGGAACTGTTTTTT. Its translation is CASSSRGARGYRAGELFF.

The rearrangement joins TRBV6-2 or TRBV6-3 to TRBJ2-3, with D perhaps matching TRBD1 (6 bases). Matching the DNA end better, TRBJ1-5 makes the J call doubtful. This CDR3 contains 13 residues. Germline lookup yields CDR1 MNHEY and CDR2 SVGEGT. The CDR3 is CASSLAGARTQHF. The CDR3 nucleotides are TGTGCCAGCAGTCTAGCGGGGGCACGGACGCAGCATTTT.

As to this clonotype: Without the conserved terminal phenylalanine or tryptophan, this CDR3 likely stems from a read error. This chain connects TRBV4-1 to TRBJ2-7; TRBD1 agrees at 9 bases. This CDR3 is 16 amino acids long. Unmatched junction bases numbered 8, after V lost 3 bases and J lost 2 bases. Germline lookup yields CDR1 MGHRA and CDR2 YSYEKL. The CDR3 reads CASSQSPGTGTYEQYL. For the CDR3, the DNA is TGCGCCAGCAGCCAGTCCCCCGGGACAGGGACCTACGAGCAGTACCTC.

For this clonotype: The CDR3 end shows no conserved phenylalanine or tryptophan, and so a read error is likely. The V and J genes are TRBV14 and TRBJ2-3, with D perhaps matching TRBD2 (6 bases). Germline V lookup: CDR1 SGHDN, CDR2 FVKESK. This CDR3 is built from 18 residues. CDR3 nucleotides: TGTGCCAGCAGCCCTGGGGAGGTTTACAATCTTTACACAGAAACGCAGTATTTG. This translates into CASSPGEVYNLYTETQYL.

On this clonotype itself: A much bigger clone sits one base away, suggesting this may be a read error. CDR3 in amino acids: CASGLVEGYNEQLF. As DNA, the CDR3 is TGTGCTAGTGGTTTGGTAGAGGGCTACAATGAGCAGCTCTTC. The chain uses TRBV12-5 and TRBJ2-1, with D tentatively TRBD2 (5 bases). Germline lookup yields CDR1 LGHNT and CDR2 FRNRAP. The CDR3 has 14 residues.

With respect to this clonotype: A read error may explain this, as a much larger clone is one base away. V is TRBV29-1 and J is TRBJ1-1; a possible D gene is TRBD1 (5 bases). Germline-derived CDR1 and CDR2 are SQVTM and ANQGSEA. V was trimmed by 7 bases and J by 7 bases, leaving 13 bases between them. The CDR3 extends over 11 amino acids. CDR3 region: CSGRPDNEAFF. The DNA for the CDR3 is TGCAGCGGCCGCCCGGACAATGAAGCTTTCTTT.

The chain links TRBV6-2 or TRBV6-3 to TRBJ2-7, with D possibly being TRBD2 (6 bases). CDR1 MNHEY and CDR2 SVGEGT come from the germline V gene. V was shortened by 11 bases and J by 3 bases, with 17 bases between the two germline ends. The CDR3 is 13 residues long. For the CDR3, the DNA is TGTGCCGGCGGGAATACCCAGGTCTACGAGCAGTACTTC. It encodes CAGGNTQVYEQYF.

V gene TRBV20-1 combines with J gene TRBJ2-1; D tentatively fits TRBD1 or TRBD2 (5 bases each). The CDR3 totals 15 residues. Germline values: CDR1 DFQATT, CDR2 SNEGSKA (reference sequence). The CDR3 protein is CNVSEFIGTTSEQFF. The CDR3 nucleotides are TGCAACGTTAGCGAATTCATAGGGACCACTAGTGAGCAGTTCTTC.